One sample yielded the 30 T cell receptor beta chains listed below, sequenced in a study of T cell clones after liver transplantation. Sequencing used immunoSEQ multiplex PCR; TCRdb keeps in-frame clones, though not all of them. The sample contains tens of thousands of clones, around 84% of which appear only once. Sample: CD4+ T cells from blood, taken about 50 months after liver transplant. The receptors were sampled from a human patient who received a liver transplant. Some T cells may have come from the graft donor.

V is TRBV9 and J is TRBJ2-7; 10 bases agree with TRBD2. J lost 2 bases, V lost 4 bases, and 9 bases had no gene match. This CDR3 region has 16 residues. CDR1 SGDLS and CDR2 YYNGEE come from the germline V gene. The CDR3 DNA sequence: TGTGCCAGCAGCCAATCCAGCGGGGGGGGTACCTACGAGCAGTACTTC. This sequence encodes CASSQSSGGGTYEQYF.

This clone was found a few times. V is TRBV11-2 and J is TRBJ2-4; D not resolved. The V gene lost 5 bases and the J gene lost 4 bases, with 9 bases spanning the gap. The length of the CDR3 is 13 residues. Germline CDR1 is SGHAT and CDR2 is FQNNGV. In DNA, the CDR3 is TGTGCCAGCAGCCCATCGCTGAAAAACATTCAGTACTTC. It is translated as CASSPSLKNIQYF.

For the CDR3, the DNA is TGTGCCAGCAGCTTGCCGGGACAGGGGCCGAACACCGGGGAGCTGTTTTTT. This sequence encodes CASSLPGQGPNTGELFF. V is TRBV5-4 and J is TRBJ2-2; TRBD1 matches 10 bases. With V trimmed by 1 base and J by 0 bases, 3 bases remained unmatched. This CDR3 contains 17 residues. Germline V gene lookup returns CDR1 SGHNT and CDR2 YYREEE (reference sequence).

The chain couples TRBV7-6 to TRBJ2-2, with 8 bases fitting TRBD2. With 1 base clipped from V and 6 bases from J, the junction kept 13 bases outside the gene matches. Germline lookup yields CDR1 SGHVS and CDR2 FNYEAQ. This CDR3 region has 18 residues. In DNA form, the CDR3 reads TGTGCCAGCAGCTTAGTGGGTCACCTCGGGAGGGCCCCCGGGGAGCTGTTTTTT. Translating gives CASSLVGHLGRAPGELFF.

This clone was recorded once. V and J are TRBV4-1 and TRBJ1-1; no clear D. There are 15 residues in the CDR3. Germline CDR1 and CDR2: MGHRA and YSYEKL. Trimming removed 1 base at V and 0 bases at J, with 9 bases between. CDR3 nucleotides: TGCGCCAGCAGCCAAGGCCACAGCCTGAACACTGAAGCTTTCTTT. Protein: CASSQGHSLNTEAFF.

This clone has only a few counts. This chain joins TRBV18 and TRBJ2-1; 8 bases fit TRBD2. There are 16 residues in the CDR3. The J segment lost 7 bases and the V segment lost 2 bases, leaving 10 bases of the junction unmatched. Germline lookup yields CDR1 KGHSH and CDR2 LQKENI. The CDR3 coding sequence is TGTGCCAGCTCACCAGTGAATGGGGCTAGCGGGAATGAGCAGTTCTTC. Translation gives CASSPVNGASGNEQFF.

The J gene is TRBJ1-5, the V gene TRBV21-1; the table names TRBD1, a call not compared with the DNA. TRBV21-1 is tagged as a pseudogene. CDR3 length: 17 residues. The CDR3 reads CASSKLRGQGKDQPQHF. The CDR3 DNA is TGTGCCAGCAGCAAACTAAGGGGGCAGGGCAAAGATCAGCCCCAGCATTTT.

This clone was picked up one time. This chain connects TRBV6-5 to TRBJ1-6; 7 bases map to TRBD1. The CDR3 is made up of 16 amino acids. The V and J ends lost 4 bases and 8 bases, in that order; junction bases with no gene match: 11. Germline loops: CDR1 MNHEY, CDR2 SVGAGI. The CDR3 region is CASSLQLDRSYSPLHF. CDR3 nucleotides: TGTGCCAGCAGTTTACAATTGGACAGGTCGTATTCACCCCTCCACTTT.

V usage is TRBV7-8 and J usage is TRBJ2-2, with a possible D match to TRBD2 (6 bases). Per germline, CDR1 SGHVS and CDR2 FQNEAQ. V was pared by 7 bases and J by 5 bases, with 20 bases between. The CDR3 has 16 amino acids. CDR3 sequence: CASTDTNRRETGELFF. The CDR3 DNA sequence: TGTGCCAGCACCGACACTAATCGGCGGGAAACCGGGGAGCTGTTTTTT.

The DNA for the CDR3 is TGTGCCAGCAGCTCGACACCTAACACTGAAGCTTTCTTT. Translating it yields CASSSTPNTEAFF. The chain combines TRBV7-3 with TRBJ1-1; D uncertain. Germline V lookup: CDR1 SGHTA, CDR2 FQGTGA. V dropped 4 bases and J dropped 2 bases, with 8 bases sitting between them. CDR3 size: 13 residues.

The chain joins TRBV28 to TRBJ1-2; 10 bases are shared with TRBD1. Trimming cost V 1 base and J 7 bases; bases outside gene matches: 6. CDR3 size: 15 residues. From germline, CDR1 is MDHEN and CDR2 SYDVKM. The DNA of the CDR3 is TGTGCCAGCAGTTTATCTGGACAGGGGGACCTTGGCTACACCTTC. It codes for CASSLSGQGDLGYTF.

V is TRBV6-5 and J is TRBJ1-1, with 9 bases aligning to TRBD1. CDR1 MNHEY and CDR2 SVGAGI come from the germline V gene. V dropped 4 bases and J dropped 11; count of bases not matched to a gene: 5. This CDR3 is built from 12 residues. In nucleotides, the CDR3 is TGTGCCAGCAGTTGGGGACAGGGAAGCGCTTTCTTT. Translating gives CASSWGQGSAFF.

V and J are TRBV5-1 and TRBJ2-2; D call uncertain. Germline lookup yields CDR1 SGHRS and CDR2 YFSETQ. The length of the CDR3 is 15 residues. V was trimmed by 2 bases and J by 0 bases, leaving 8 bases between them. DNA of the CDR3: TGCGCCAGCAGCTTCGGATTCGCGAACACCGGGGAGCTGTTTTTT. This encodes CASSFGFANTGELFF.

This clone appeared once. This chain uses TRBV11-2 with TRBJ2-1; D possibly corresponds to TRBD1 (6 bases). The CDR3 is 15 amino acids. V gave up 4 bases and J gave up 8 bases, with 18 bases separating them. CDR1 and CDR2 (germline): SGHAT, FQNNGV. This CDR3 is CASSSEVDSFDEQFF. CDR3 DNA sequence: TGTGCCAGCAGCTCCGAGGTGGACAGCTTCGATGAGCAGTTCTTC. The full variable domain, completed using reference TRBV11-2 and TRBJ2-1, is EAGVAQSPRYKIIEKRQSVAFWCNPISGHATLYWYQQILGQGPKLLIQFQNNGVVDDSQLPKDRFSAERLKGVDSTLKIQPAKLEDSAVYLCASSSEVDSFDEQFFGPGTRLTVL.

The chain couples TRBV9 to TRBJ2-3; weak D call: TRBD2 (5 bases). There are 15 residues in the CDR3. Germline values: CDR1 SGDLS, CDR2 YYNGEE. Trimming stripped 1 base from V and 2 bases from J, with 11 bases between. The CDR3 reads CASSVREGSTDTQYF. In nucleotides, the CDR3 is TGTGCCAGCAGCGTACGAGAGGGTTCCACAGATACGCAGTATTTT.

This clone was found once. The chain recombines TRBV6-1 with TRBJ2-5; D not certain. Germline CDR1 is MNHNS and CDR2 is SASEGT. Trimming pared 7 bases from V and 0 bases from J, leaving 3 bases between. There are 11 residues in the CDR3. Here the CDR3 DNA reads TGTGCCAGCACCCACCAAGAGACCCAGTACTTC. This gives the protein CASTHQETQYF.

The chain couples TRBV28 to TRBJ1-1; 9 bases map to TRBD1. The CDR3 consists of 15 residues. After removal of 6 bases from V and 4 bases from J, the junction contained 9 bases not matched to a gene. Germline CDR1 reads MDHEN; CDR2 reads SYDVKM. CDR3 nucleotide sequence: TGTGCCAGCAGGGTTTCACAGGGGGCGGTCACTGAAGCTTTCTTT. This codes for CASRVSQGAVTEAFF.

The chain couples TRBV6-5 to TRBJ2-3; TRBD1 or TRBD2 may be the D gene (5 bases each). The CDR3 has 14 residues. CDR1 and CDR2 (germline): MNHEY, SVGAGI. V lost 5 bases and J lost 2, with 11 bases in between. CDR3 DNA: TGTGCCAGCAGTGAATGGGGGACCACAGATACGCAGTATTTT. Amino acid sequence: CASSEWGTTDTQYF.

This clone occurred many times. The CDR3 here is CASSGSGGGNTIYF. In DNA, the CDR3 is TGCGCCAGCAGCGGATCGGGGGGTGGAAACACCATATATTTT. V gene TRBV5-1 combines with J gene TRBJ1-3, with TRBD1 as a possible D gene (5 bases). The V end was cut by 4 bases, the J end by 3 bases, with 11 bases between. Germline-derived CDR1 and CDR2 are SGHRS and YFSETQ. This CDR3 region has 14 residues.

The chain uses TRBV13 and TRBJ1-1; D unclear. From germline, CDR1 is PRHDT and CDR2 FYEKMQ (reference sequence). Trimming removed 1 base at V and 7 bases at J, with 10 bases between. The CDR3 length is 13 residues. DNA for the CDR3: TGTGCCAGCAGCTTAGAGGAGGGAAATGAAGCTTTCTTT. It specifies CASSLEEGNEAFF.

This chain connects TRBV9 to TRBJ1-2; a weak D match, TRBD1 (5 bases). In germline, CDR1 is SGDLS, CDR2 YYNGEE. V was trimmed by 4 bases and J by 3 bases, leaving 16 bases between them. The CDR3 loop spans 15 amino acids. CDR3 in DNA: TGTGCCAGCAGCCCTACGGACTGGGGGTACTATGGCTACACCTTC. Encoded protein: CASSPTDWGYYGYTF.

DNA of the CDR3: TGTGCCAGCAGGGGGCCAAACCACCAAGAGACCCAGTACTTC. It yields the protein CASRGPNHQETQYF. The gene calls are TRBV6-5 and TRBJ2-5; possibly TRBD1 for D (5 bases). Germline CDR1 reads MNHEY; CDR2 reads SVGAGI. The CDR3 has 14 residues. The V gene lost 6 bases and the J gene lost 0 bases, with 11 bases spanning the gap.

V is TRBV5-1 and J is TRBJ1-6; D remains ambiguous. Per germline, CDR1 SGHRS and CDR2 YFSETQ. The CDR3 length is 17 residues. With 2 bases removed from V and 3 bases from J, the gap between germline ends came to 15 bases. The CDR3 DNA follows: TGCGCCAGCAGCTTCGGAGTTCCGTCTGACTATAATTCACCCCTCCACTTT. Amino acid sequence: CASSFGVPSDYNSPLHF.

CDR3 DNA sequence: TGTGCCACCAGCCTAACCGCTGGCGAGCAGTACTTC. Translating it yields CATSLTAGEQYF. This sequence joins TRBV15 and TRBJ2-7; D uncertain. This CDR3 contains 12 residues. The V end lost 5 bases, the J end lost 6 bases, and 11 bases lay between the germline ends. Germline-derived CDR1 and CDR2 are LNHNV and YYDKDF (reference sequence).

The CDR3 loop is CAIRGTGIGDTQYF. DNA for the CDR3: TGTGCCATCAGGGGGACAGGGATAGGGGATACGCAGTATTTT. The chain is built from TRBV10-3 and TRBJ2-3, with 9 bases identical to TRBD1. Trimming removed 6 bases from V and 6 bases from J; junction bases left unmatched: 7. From germline, CDR1 is ENHRY and CDR2 SYGVKD. The CDR3 has 14 amino acids.

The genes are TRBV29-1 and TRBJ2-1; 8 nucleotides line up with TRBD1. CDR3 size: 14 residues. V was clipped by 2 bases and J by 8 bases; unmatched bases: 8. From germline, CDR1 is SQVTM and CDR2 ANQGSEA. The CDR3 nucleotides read TGCAGCGTTGAACCAGGGGGCGGGTTCGATGAGCAGTTCTTC. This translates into CSVEPGGGFDEQFF.

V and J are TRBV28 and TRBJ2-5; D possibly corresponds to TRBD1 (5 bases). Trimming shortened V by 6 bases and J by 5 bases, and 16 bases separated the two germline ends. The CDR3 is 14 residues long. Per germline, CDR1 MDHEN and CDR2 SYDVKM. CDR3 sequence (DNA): TGTGCCAGCAGCCCCCCAGGGTTTGGCGAGACCCAGTACTTC. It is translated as CASSPPGFGETQYF.

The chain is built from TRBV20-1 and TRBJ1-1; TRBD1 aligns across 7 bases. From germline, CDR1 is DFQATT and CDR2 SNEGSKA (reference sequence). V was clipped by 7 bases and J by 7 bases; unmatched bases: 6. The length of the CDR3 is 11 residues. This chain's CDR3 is CSEKQGNEAFF. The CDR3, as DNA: TGCAGTGAGAAACAGGGGAATGAAGCTTTCTTT.

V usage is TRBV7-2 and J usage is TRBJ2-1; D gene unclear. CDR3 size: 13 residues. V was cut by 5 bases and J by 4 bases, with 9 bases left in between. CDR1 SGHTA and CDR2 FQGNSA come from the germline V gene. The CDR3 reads CASSVSRYNEQFF. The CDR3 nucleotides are TGTGCCAGCAGCGTAAGCCGTTACAATGAGCAGTTCTTC. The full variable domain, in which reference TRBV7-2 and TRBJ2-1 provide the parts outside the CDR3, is GAGVSQSPSNKVTEKGKDVELRCDPISGHTALYWYRQSLGQGLEFLIYFQGNSAPDKSGLPSDRFSAERTGGSVSTLTIQRTQQEDSAVYLCASSVSRYNEQFFGPGTRLTVL.

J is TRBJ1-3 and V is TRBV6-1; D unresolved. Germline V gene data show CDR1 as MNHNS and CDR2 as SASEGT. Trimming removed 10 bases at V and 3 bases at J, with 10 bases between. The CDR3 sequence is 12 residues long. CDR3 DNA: TGTGCCATCATTAGCGGTGGAAACACCATATATTTT. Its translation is CAIISGGNTIYF.